The clone carrying this T cell receptor beta chain was seen a handful of times. The sample comes from a study of T-cell reconstitution after alpha-beta-depleted transplantation in children. The TCRbeta library incorporated unique molecular identifiers. TCRdb fed the PCR reads into MiXCR, producing one record per CDR3 protein. The sample shows more than 150,000 distinct CDR3 sequences, more than 14% of them seen only once. Germline CDR1 MDHEN, CDR2 SYDVKM. This CDR3 contains 14 residues. V lost 4 bases to trimming and J lost 5 bases; unmatched junction nucleotides: 2. The sample consisted of PBMCs from the stem cell graft donor, taken from the stem cell graft. The sequence was collected from a human donor who donated a stem cell graft to a child with acute lymphoblastic leukemia. This chain uses TRBV28 with TRBJ1-6; 7 nucleotides agree with TRBD1. For the CDR3, the DNA is TGTGCCAGCAGTTCGGACAGGCATAATTCACCCCTCCACTTT. It encodes CASSSDRHNSPLHF.